These 7 T cell receptor beta chains share one sample of origin, sequenced in a study of T cell responses to AZD1222 COVID-19 vaccine (TCRdb year 2021). The library came from the immunoSEQ multiplex PCR assay. TCRdb retrieved this table from immuneACCESS and kept in-frame rearrangements only. Not all clones are present; in checked studies, unresolved V genes account for under half, and no reason is known for the remainder. The sample table lists tens of thousands of clones, 65% to 90% of them with a count of one. Around 9.6% of the sample goes to the ten largest clones. According to the study, the label for this sample's time point signals: baseline before first vaccination. This specimen was peripheral blood, taken on day 0 of AZD1222 vaccination. These receptors were obtained from an adult in good health.

This chain uses TRBV18 with TRBJ2-2, with 12 bases matching TRBD2. The CDR3 covers 19 residues. Per the germline V gene, CDR1 is KGHSH and CDR2 is LQKENI. V was pared by 2 bases and J by 4 bases, with 11 bases of the junction left unmatched. The CDR3 here is CASSPFIQGLAGSTGELFF. The CDR3 DNA reads TGTGCCAGCTCACCATTTATACAAGGACTAGCGGGATCCACCGGGGAGCTGTTTTTT. The variable domain in full, with the rest retrieved from reference TRBV18 and TRBJ2-2, is NAGVMQNPRHLVRRRGQEARLRCSPMKGHSHVYWYRQLPEEGLKFMVYLQKENIIDESGMPKERFSAEFPKEGPSILRIQQVVRGDSAAYFCASSPFIQGLAGSTGELFFGEGSRLTVL.

The chain has TRBV7-2 and TRBJ2-1, with 8 bases identical to TRBD2. The CDR3 is 15 amino acids. Losses at the gene ends were 1 base for V and 4 bases for J; bases not matched to a gene: 3. The germline gives CDR1 SGHTA, CDR2 FQGNSA. CDR3 bases: TGTGCCAGCAGCTTAGTACTAGCGGCATACAATGAGCAGTTCTTC. Protein sequence: CASSLVLAAYNEQFF. Filled out from reference TRBV7-2 and TRBJ2-1, the complete variable domain reads GAGVSQSPSNKVTEKGKDVELRCDPISGHTALYWYRQSLGQGLEFLIYFQGNSAPDKSGLPSDRFSAERTGGSVSTLTIQRTQQEDSAVYLCASSLVLAAYNEQFFGPGTRLTVL.

This chain connects TRBV6-2 or TRBV6-3 to TRBJ2-3; D remains ambiguous. Trimming shortened V by 2 bases and J by 1 base, and 10 bases separated the two germline ends. From germline, CDR1 is MNHEY and CDR2 SVGEGT. The CDR3 consists of 15 residues. In DNA, the CDR3 is TGTGCCAGCAGTTACCTAGAGCGCGGCACAGATACGCAGTATTTT. Its translation is CASSYLERGTDTQYF.

The V call is TRBV18, the J call TRBJ1-4; D is possibly TRBD1 (6 bases). CDR3 length: 13 amino acids. Germline CDR1 KGHSH, CDR2 LQKENI. V lost 7 bases, J lost 5 bases, and 11 bases lay in between. CDR3 coding DNA: TGTGCCAGCTTCGGACAGTCGAATGAAAAACTGTTTTTT. Amino acid sequence: CASFGQSNEKLFF. Full variable domain (rest looked up from reference TRBV18 and TRBJ1-4): NAGVMQNPRHLVRRRGQEARLRCSPMKGHSHVYWYRQLPEEGLKFMVYLQKENIIDESGMPKERFSAEFPKEGPSILRIQQVVRGDSAAYFCASFGQSNEKLFFGSGTQLSVL.

The gene calls are TRBV7-8 and TRBJ2-6; D tentatively fits TRBD1 or TRBD2 (6 bases each). V lost 1 base and J lost 3, with 10 bases in between. The CDR3 runs to 16 residues. Germline loops: CDR1 SGHVS, CDR2 FQNEAQ. The CDR3 protein is CASSLGGGRGANVLTF. In DNA, the CDR3 is TGTGCCAGCAGCTTAGGAGGGGGGCGTGGGGCCAACGTCCTGACTTTC.

This chain uses TRBV29-1 with TRBJ2-5; D ambiguous. The germline gives CDR1 SQVTM, CDR2 ANQGSEA. The length of the CDR3 is 14 residues. The germline V and J ends were trimmed by 2 bases and 5 bases, with 15 bases remaining between them. This CDR3 reads CSVESPRMGETQYF. The CDR3 bases are TGCAGCGTTGAATCCCCCAGGATGGGGGAGACCCAGTACTTC.

Regarding this clone: Germline is not matched at one junction end, which may reflect a read error. V and J are TRBV10-2 and TRBJ2-2; 10 nucleotides match TRBD2. Germline CDR1 and CDR2: WSHSY and SAAADI. The CDR3 extends over 14 amino acids. The CDR3 is CARSERGGTGELFF. In nucleotides, the CDR3 is TGCGCCCGCAGTGAGCGGGGGGGGACCGGGGAGCTGTTTTTT.